The next 5 T cell receptor beta chains were all read from a single sample in a study of neoadjuvant anti-PD-1 for oral cavity cancer. Documented time point: after neoadjuvant nivolumab, at surgical resection. Profiling relied on immunoSEQ multiplex PCR, and the TCRdb table lists in-frame clones only, not all of them. The sample yields roughly 15,000 clones, roughly 79% seen once. The sample here was PBMCs, taken after nivolumab (anti-PD-1) treatment. The receptors stem from a person aged 40 to 85 with oral cavity squamous cell carcinoma.

The chain couples TRBV15 to TRBJ2-7; D might be TRBD1 (6 bases). The V gene lost 0 bases and the J gene lost 0 bases, with 9 bases spanning the gap. The CDR3 contains 15 residues. The germline V gene has CDR1 LNHNV and CDR2 YYDKDF (reference sequence). CDR3 DNA: TGTGCCACCAGCAGAGATCCAGGGGACTCCTACGAGCAGTACTTC. This codes for CATSRDPGDSYEQYF.

V is TRBV30 and J is TRBJ2-7; 8 positions agree with TRBD2. Losses at the gene ends were 3 bases for V and 6 bases for J; bases not matched to a gene: 22. The CDR3 extends over 18 amino acids. Germline V gene sequence: CDR1 GTSNPN, CDR2 SVGIG (reference sequence). CDR3 bases: TGTGCCTGGAGGGGGGGAGCGGGAGTGTCTCCCTGGGCGGGCGAGCAGTACTTC. Translating gives CAWRGGAGVSPWAGEQYF.

The V call is TRBV5-1, the J call TRBJ2-2; a weak D match, TRBD1 (6 bases). The CDR3 length is 15 residues. Germline loops: CDR1 SGHRS, CDR2 YFSETQ. Trimming pared 2 bases from V and 5 bases from J, leaving 13 bases between. For the CDR3, the DNA is TGCGCCAGCAGCTTAGGCCAGGGGAAGACCGGGGAGCTGTTTTTT. Encoded protein: CASSLGQGKTGELFF. The variable domain in full, with the rest retrieved from reference TRBV5-1 and TRBJ2-2, is KAGVTQTPRYLIKTRGQQVTLSCSPISGHRSVSWYQQTPGQGLQFLFEYFSETQRNKGNFPGRFSGRQFSNSRSEMNVSTLELGDSALYLCASSLGQGKTGELFFGEGSRLTVL.

V is TRBV10-3 and J is TRBJ2-5; D unclear. Germline V gene data show CDR1 as ENHRY and CDR2 as SYGVKD. The CDR3 consists of 14 residues. Trimming left V 0 bases short and J 7 bases short, with 12 bases between. The CDR3 DNA reads as TGTGCCATCAGTGAGTCCGCCTCCTTTGGGACCCAGTACTTC. Amino acids: CAISESASFGTQYF.

The V gene is TRBV5-6, the J gene TRBJ1-4; D ambiguous. The CDR3 extends over 14 amino acids. CDR1 and CDR2 (germline): SGHDT, YYEEEE. Trimming cost V 4 bases and J 6 bases, with 13 bases left between them. CDR3 loop: CASSPGGRYEKLFF. Written as DNA, the CDR3 is TGTGCCAGCAGCCCGGGTGGGCGCTATGAAAAACTGTTTTTT.